The 22 T cell receptor beta chains below all came from one sample that was sequenced in a study of T cell responses to AZD1222 COVID-19 vaccine (TCRdb year 2021). This specimen's time point label, interpreted: about 28 days (+/-7) after the second vaccine dose. Library prep was done by the immunoSEQ multiplex PCR assay. TCRdb limited this immuneACCESS table to in-frame rearrangements with V and J called. A share of clones is missing; checked studies link under half to unresolved V genes, and the rest is unexplained. The sample data list just over 150,000 clones, and over 70% of these were observed just once. The ten largest clones add up to approximately 9% of the sample. The specimen comprised peripheral blood, sampled 28 days after the second AZD1222 dose. These receptors were collected from an adult who received the AZD1222 COVID-19 vaccine.

V and J are TRBV10-3 and TRBJ2-1; perhaps D is TRBD1 or TRBD2 (7 bases each). CDR3 size: 14 residues. Germline assignment: CDR1 ENHRY and CDR2 SYGVKD. V gave up 8 bases and J gave up 9 bases, with 20 bases separating them. CDR3 in amino acids: CAISLGGGGSEQFF. CDR3 DNA: TGTGCCATCTCCCTTGGAGGGGGCGGGAGTGAGCAGTTCTTC.

The chain is built from TRBV5-5 and TRBJ1-5; D is unclear. CDR1 and CDR2 (germline): SGHKS, YYEKEE (reference sequence). The CDR3 is made up of 15 amino acids. V was trimmed by 2 bases and J by 1 base, leaving 10 bases between them. Here the CDR3 DNA reads TGTGCCAGCAGCTTTCACCCCGACAGCAATCAGCCCCAGCATTTT. Translation gives CASSFHPDSNQPQHF.

The V gene is TRBV5-1, the J gene TRBJ2-6; D might be TRBD2 (6 bases). The CDR3 totals 14 residues. Germline CDR1 and CDR2: SGHRS and YFSETQ. Trimming stripped 5 bases from V and 4 bases from J, with 10 bases between. CDR3 region: CASRTGSGANVLTF. DNA of the CDR3: TGCGCCAGCAGAACCGGGAGCGGGGCCAACGTCCTGACTTTC.

The chain links TRBV10-3 to TRBJ2-7; 7 nucleotides align to TRBD1. CDR3 length: 13 amino acids. The germline V gene encodes CDR1 ENHRY and CDR2 SYGVKD. V was pared by 2 bases and J by 6 bases, with 4 bases of the junction left unmatched. As DNA, the CDR3 is TGTGCCATCAGTGAGAAGACAGGGATCGAGCAGTACTTC. Translated, it gives CAISEKTGIEQYF.

V gene TRBV23-1 combines with J gene TRBJ1-3; 10 bases map to TRBD1. TRBV23-1 counts as an open reading frame of uncertain function. The CDR3 sequence is 16 residues long. V dropped 3 bases and J dropped 4; count of bases not matched to a gene: 6. The CDR3, as DNA: TGCGCCAGCAGTCACCCGACAGGGGGCTCAGGAAACACCATATATTTT. It codes for CASSHPTGGSGNTIYF.

The sample holds a few counts of this clone. This chain joins TRBV6-5 and TRBJ2-7; D possibly corresponds to TRBD2 (5 bases). V was shortened by 2 bases and J by 6 bases, with 8 bases between the two germline ends. Germline values: CDR1 MNHEY, CDR2 SVGAGI. This CDR3 has 12 residues. The CDR3 nucleotides read TGTGCCAGCAGTTACGTAGCGCGCGAGCAGTACTTC. It codes for CASSYVAREQYF.

This clone has only a few counts. This sequence joins TRBV7-2 and TRBJ2-3; 9 bases are a match to TRBD2. Looked up from germline, CDR1 is SGHTA and CDR2 is FQGNSA. This CDR3 is 15 amino acids long. The trim removed 5 bases at V and 6 bases at J, leaving 9 bases unmatched. This CDR3 reads CASSLSGSRADTQYF. CDR3 DNA: TGTGCCAGCAGCCTTAGCGGGAGCCGTGCGGATACGCAGTATTTT.

The rearrangement links TRBV28 to TRBJ2-4; D gene unclear. The CDR3 covers 13 residues. The V and J ends lost 0 bases and 7 bases respectively, with 7 bases between them. Germline V CDR1 and CDR2: MDHEN, SYDVKM. CDR3 nucleotides: TGTGCCAGCAGTTTATGGGACGGGAACATTCAGTACTTC. Translated, it gives CASSLWDGNIQYF.

V gene TRBV4-3 combines with J gene TRBJ2-1, with D perhaps TRBD2 (5 bases). V was cut by 1 base and J by 4 bases, with 11 bases left in between. The V gene's germline CDR1 is LGHNA and CDR2 YSLEER. This CDR3 has 15 residues. CDR3 sequence reads: CASSQALTGYNEQFF. CDR3 DNA: TGCGCCAGCAGCCAAGCCCTGACGGGATACAATGAGCAGTTCTTC.

The rearrangement uses TRBV6-1 and TRBJ2-7, with D perhaps matching TRBD2 (6 bases). There are 13 residues in the CDR3. Per germline, CDR1 MNHNS and CDR2 SASEGT. V was trimmed by 8 bases and J by 2 bases, leaving 13 bases between them. CDR3 residues: CASGDSFTYEQYF. CDR3 nucleotide sequence: TGTGCCAGCGGGGACTCCTTCACCTACGAGCAGTACTTC.

V gene TRBV12-5 combines with J gene TRBJ1-2, with 7 bases aligning to TRBD1. This CDR3 has 15 amino acids. Germline lookup yields CDR1 LGHNT and CDR2 FRNRAP. The junction had 6 bases not matched to a gene; V was cut back by 0 bases and J by 5 bases. CDR3 DNA sequence: TGTGCTAGTGGTTTGGTGACAGGGCTTAGGTATGGCTACACCTTC. It yields the protein CASGLVTGLRYGYTF.

This sequence joins TRBV5-1 and TRBJ1-1; maybe TRBD1 (5 bases). V gave up 5 bases and J gave up 0 bases, with 17 bases separating them. Looked up from germline, CDR1 is SGHRS and CDR2 is YFSETQ. This CDR3 is built from 16 residues. CDR3 coding DNA: TGCGCCAGCAGACCGACCCAACAGGTAATGAACACTGAAGCTTTCTTT. This sequence encodes CASRPTQQVMNTEAFF.

In DNA form, the CDR3 reads TGCGCCAGCAGCCGGACTAGCGGTTACAATGAGCAGTTCTTC. It codes for CASSRTSGYNEQFF. The genes are TRBV5-1 and TRBJ2-1; 10 nucleotides line up with TRBD2. The CDR3 consists of 14 residues. Germline loops: CDR1 SGHRS, CDR2 YFSETQ. J lost 4 bases, V lost 4 bases, and 2 bases had no gene match.

J is TRBJ1-2 and V is TRBV16; D is perhaps TRBD1 (6 bases). The V and J ends lost 4 bases and 2 bases respectively, with 20 bases between them. This CDR3 is built from 17 residues. Per the germline V gene, CDR1 is KGHSY and CDR2 is FQNENV. The CDR3 DNA reads TGTGCCAGCAGCCGGCAGGCAGGGGCGGGGATCAACTATGGCTACACCTTC. Protein sequence: CASSRQAGAGINYGYTF.

The chain employs TRBV7-9 and TRBJ1-3; D might be TRBD1 (5 bases). Deletions cut 3 bases from V and 0 bases from J, with 12 bases between. The CDR3 covers 16 residues. The germline V gene encodes CDR1 SEHNR and CDR2 FQNEAQ (reference sequence). The CDR3 here is CASSFSSGGSGNTIYF. For the CDR3, the DNA is TGTGCCAGCAGCTTTAGCTCTGGGGGCTCTGGAAACACCATATATTTT.

The gene calls are TRBV7-9 and TRBJ1-2; D may be TRBD1 (5 bases). Germline V gene data show CDR1 as SEHNR and CDR2 as FQNEAQ (reference sequence). V lost 2 bases to trimming and J lost 5 bases, with 15 bases between them. The CDR3 covers 15 residues. CDR3 residues: CASSLSTATLYGYTF. CDR3 nucleotide sequence: TGTGCCAGCAGCTTATCGACAGCGACTCTTTATGGCTACACCTTC. Based on the CDR3 plus reference TRBV7-9 and TRBJ1-2, the full variable domain is DTGVSQNPRHKITKRGQNVTFRCDPISEHNRLYWYRQTLGQGPEFLTYFQNEAQLEKSRLLSDRFSAERPKGSFSTLEIQRTEQGDSAMYLCASSLSTATLYGYTFGSGTRLTVV.

V is TRBV30 and J is TRBJ1-5; perhaps TRBD1 as D (5 bases). V lost 3 bases, J lost 2 bases, and 11 bases lay in between. The CDR3 contains 14 residues. Germline CDR1 is GTSNPN and CDR2 is SVGIG (reference sequence). The CDR3 region is CAWSPGQGNQPQHF. CDR3 sequence (DNA): TGTGCCTGGAGCCCAGGGCAGGGCAATCAGCCCCAGCATTTT.

As concerns this clone: Within the sample, other DNA sequences also encode this same CDR3. V usage is TRBV6-2 or TRBV6-3 and J usage is TRBJ2-5; D is ambiguous. V lost 6 bases and J lost 0, with 8 bases in between. CDR1 and CDR2 (germline): MNHEY, SVGEGT. The CDR3 runs 13 residues. Here the CDR3 reads CASSSQYQETQYF. The CDR3 DNA follows: TGTGCCAGCAGCTCACAGTACCAAGAGACCCAGTACTTC.

The chain links TRBV19 to TRBJ1-5; 12 positions match TRBD1. CDR1 is LNHDA and CDR2 is SQIVND in the germline V gene (reference sequence). The length of the CDR3 is 15 residues. J gave up 6 bases and V 3 bases, and 3 bases lay outside the gene matches. CDR3: CASSIGTGGFQPQHF. In nucleotides, the CDR3 is TGTGCCAGTAGTATTGGGACAGGGGGCTTTCAGCCCCAGCATTTT.

This rearrangement joins TRBV24-1 to TRBJ1-1, with TRBD1 identical over 8 bases. Trimming removed 6 bases from V and 1 base from J; junction bases left unmatched: 3. CDR3 length: 14 amino acids. Germline CDR1 KGHDR, CDR2 SFDVKD. The CDR3 nucleotides are TGTGCCACCAGTTCAGGGGGCGCGAACACTGAAGCTTTCTTT. Translated, it gives CATSSGGANTEAFF.

This chain uses TRBV29-1 with TRBJ2-5; possible D gene TRBD1, 6 bases. With 7 bases removed from V and 0 bases from J, the gap between germline ends came to 12 bases. This CDR3 spans 13 amino acids. The germline V gene encodes CDR1 SQVTM and CDR2 ANQGSEA. CDR3 sequence (DNA): TGCAGCGGGGCAGGGGACAACCAAGAGACCCAGTACTTC. Protein product: CSGAGDNQETQYF.

The V call is TRBV2, the J call TRBJ1-3, with unresolved D. The germline CDR1 and CDR2 sequences are SNHLY and FYNNEI. The CDR3 has 14 amino acids. V was cut by 5 bases and J by 1 base, with 9 bases left in between. The DNA of the CDR3 is TGTGCCAGCAGTCCCGGAGGTTCTGGAAACACCATATATTTT. Its protein product is CASSPGGSGNTIYF.